This T cell receptor (beta chain) emerged from a study of cytomegalovirus exposure and HLA in healthy donors. Overall study: Within an early data release were about 85 million unique TCRs drawn from HLA-typed donors.

Details on this clone: The target antigen is unknown.

PCR primers comprised 60 Vbeta and 13 Jbeta primers. The method was immunoSEQ multiplex PCR; TCRdb's version includes in-frame clones alone and lacks a portion of them. The data show roughly 160,000 clones, with 70% to 90% seen just once and approximately 2.5% held by the top ten. Study-level results: Productive rates of about 87% or about 30% were seen for most TCR beta V segments in an earlier analysis. Three of the chains that were CMV-associated were confirmed in vitro to be specific for CMV antigens. A later analysis linked a missense DCLRE1C variant to TCR beta V- and J-gene trimming.

This receptor was identified in a man younger than 45 in good health and CMV-seropositive. Input material: PBMCs.

The CDR3 region is CASREPGQGLGTEAFF. The DNA for the CDR3 is TGTGCCAGCAGGGAACCGGGACAGGGTCTGGGCACTGAAGCTTTCTTT. The chain recombines TRBV6-1 with TRBJ1-1; the match to TRBD1 covers 9 bases. Trimming at V came to 6 bases and at J to 4 bases, leaving 12 bases not matched to a gene. The CDR3 totals 16 residues. Per the germline V gene, CDR1 is MNHNS and CDR2 is SASEGT.